Sequencing of this T cell receptor beta chain was carried out in a study of molecular identifiers for immune sequencing clone quantification. Study-wide results and caveats: Spiked Jurkat TCR RNA equivalent to one cell reportedly surfaced among about 1 million naive cells. Barcode sharing among identical TCR molecules could make large clones appear smaller.

In the case of this clonotype: Its antigen is still unknown. One end of the junction fails to match germline, which may point to a read error.

A single record per CDR3 protein comes from TCRdb applying MiXCR to the PCR reads. This table holds hundreds of thousands of distinct CDR3 sequences, around 25% found once. The length of the CDR3 is 13 residues. Germline CDR1 DFQATT, CDR2 SNEGSKA (reference sequence). This rearrangement joins TRBV20-1 to TRBJ2-3, with 9 nucleotides matching TRBD2. The source of this sequence is a human donor in good health. Some libraries in this study had Jurkat cell RNA spiked in. The sequenced sample consisted of naive CD8+ T cells from blood, with Jurkat cell RNA spiked in. The sample's subset: FACS-sorted CD8+CD4-CCR7+CD45RA+ naive T cells. CDR3 DNA sequence: TGCAATGCTATAGCGGGAGCCGGAGATACGCAGTATTTT. Protein sequence: CNAIAGAGDTQYF.